This entry describes one TCR beta chain. Its antigen is still unknown. These data belong to a study of T cells expressing NK-cell markers. Study-wide results and caveats: What remained unclear was the HCMV specificity of expanded NKG2C+ T cell clones.

TCRdb reprocessed the 5' RACE reads, with one entry per CDR3 protein and no DNA. Reported are roughly 150,000 distinct CDR3 sequences; the ten largest clones contain around 20%. This CDR3 has 13 amino acids. J is TRBJ2-7 and V is TRBV12-3 or TRBV12-4; no DNA is available, so the TRBD2 call from TCRdb remains unchecked. Sequenced input: blood T cells: a sorted CD56 or NKG2C T cell subset, CD4+ or CD8+ T cells, or bulk PBMC T cells (not recorded which). This receptor was obtained from a woman between 18 and 70 years old in good health. The chain's CDR3 is CASGERRAGEQYF.